These 15 T cell receptor beta chains came from one sample sequenced in a study of vaccination and CD4 T cells after COVID-19 (dated by TCRdb to the early 2020s). Taken with the paper, the label for treatment or condition translates to: roughly 10-day PBMC culture with coronavirus spike peptide pools or control peptides (ViraFEST assay). These TCRs are of unknown antigen specificity. Libraries were constructed by PCR. TCRdb lists the instrument as Illumina iSeq 100. DNA from cultured CD4+ T cells was subjected to TCR sequencing with the Oncomine TCR Beta short-read assay at the Johns Hopkins FTIC core. TCRdb reran the public reads through fastp at Q25 and MiXCR, keeping productive beta chains. Each CDR3 protein appears once, grouped with its most common genes and DNA. The sample table lists about 20,000 distinct CDR3 sequences, roughly 56% of them with a count of one. The ten largest clones represent 10% to 15% of the sample.

Sequenced input: CD4+ T cells from blood, cultured in vitro. Source of these receptors: a human donor who had recovered from COVID-19.

This clonotype was picked up a small number of times. The chain has TRBV7-2 and TRBJ2-3; no firm D call. The CDR3 is 15 residues long. V lost 1 base to trimming and J lost 2 bases, with 10 bases between them. Germline V gene sequence: CDR1 SGHTA, CDR2 FQGNSA. CDR3 DNA: TGTGCCAGCAGCTTAGTTTCAAGGGACACAGATACGCAGTATTTT. This encodes CASSLVSRDTDTQYF. The complete variable domain, with remaining parts taken from reference TRBV7-2 and TRBJ2-3, reads GAGVSQSPSNKVTEKGKDVELRCDPISGHTALYWYRQSLGQGLEFLIYFQGNSAPDKSGLPSDRFSAERTGGSVSTLTIQRTQQEDSAVYLCASSLVSRDTDTQYFGPGTRLTVL.

V and J are TRBV6-1 and TRBJ1-2, with TRBD1 matching 8 bases. CDR1 is MNHNS and CDR2 is SASEGT in the germline V gene. V was pared by 7 bases and J by 6 bases, with 13 bases of the junction left unmatched. The CDR3 extends over 15 amino acids. DNA for the CDR3: TGTGCCAGCACAAATAGACAGGGGCGGTCGGATGGCTACACCTTC. This codes for CASTNRQGRSDGYTF.

The chain employs TRBV6-1 and TRBJ2-7, with D unresolved. The germline gives CDR1 MNHNS, CDR2 SASEGT. Trimming took off 7 bases at V and 2 bases at J, with 12 bases between the two ends. The CDR3 contains 13 residues. CDR3 nucleotides: TGTGCCAGCACTCAAGGATTCACCTACGAGCAGTACTTC. Protein: CASTQGFTYEQYF.

This clonotype has just a few counts. The rearrangement joins TRBV7-9 to TRBJ1-1, with 10 bases aligning to TRBD1. V was pared by 0 bases and J by 11 bases, with 3 bases of the junction left unmatched. The CDR3 is made up of 13 amino acids. Germline V lookup: CDR1 SEHNR, CDR2 FQNEAQ (reference sequence). CDR3 protein: CASSLATGGEAFF. CDR3 in DNA: TGTGCCAGCAGCTTAGCGACAGGGGGCGAGGCTTTCTTT.

This clonotype showed up just a few times. The chain links TRBV6-1 to TRBJ1-1, with no clear D. The CDR3 loop spans 13 amino acids. Germline V gene data show CDR1 as MNHNS and CDR2 as SASEGT. V lost 4 bases to trimming and J lost 5 bases, with 11 bases between them. The chain's CDR3 is CASSARLGTEAFF. CDR3 sequence (DNA): TGTGCCAGCAGTGCCCGTCTCGGAACTGAAGCTTTCTTT.

The chain has TRBV27 and TRBJ1-3; D gene unclear. V was clipped by 3 bases and J by 7 bases, with 4 bases between them. This CDR3 spans 11 amino acids. Germline V gene sequence: CDR1 MNHEY, CDR2 SMNVEV (reference sequence). CDR3 nucleotides: TGTGCCAGCAGTTTCGGGAACACCATATATTTT. Translated, it gives CASSFGNTIYF.

The J gene is TRBJ2-3, the V gene TRBV11-2, with unresolved D. CDR3 size: 16 residues. Trimming cost V 5 bases and J 0 bases, with 15 bases left between them. Looked up from germline, CDR1 is SGHAT and CDR2 is FQNNGV. The CDR3 DNA reads TGTGCCAGCAGCGTTCAGACGGCTACTAGCACAGATACGCAGTATTTT. Encoded protein: CASSVQTATSTDTQYF.

This clonotype was seen more than once but under ten times. The chain couples TRBV6-1 to TRBJ1-5; tentatively, D is TRBD1 (5 bases). V lost 5 bases, J lost 6 bases, and 8 bases lay in between. Per germline, CDR1 MNHNS and CDR2 SASEGT. This CDR3 is 12 amino acids long. The CDR3 DNA reads as TGTGCCAGCAGTAACGGGGGTCAGCCCCAGCATTTT. It codes for CASSNGGQPQHF.

The CDR3 DNA reads TGTGCCAGCAGTGACTCCCTCCCAGGTCTCACAGATACGCAGTATTTT. It codes for CASSDSLPGLTDTQYF. The J gene is TRBJ2-3, the V gene TRBV25-1; D gene ambiguous. V was pared by 3 bases and J by 2 bases, with 15 bases between. The CDR3 loop spans 16 amino acids. CDR1 is MGHDK and CDR2 is SYGVNS in the germline V gene.

This clonotype appeared a few times. This chain uses TRBV10-3 with TRBJ2-3; 12 bases are a match to TRBD2. Trimming took 3 bases from V and 3 from J; bases not matched to a gene: 7. From germline, CDR1 is ENHRY and CDR2 SYGVKD. This CDR3 is built from 17 residues. The CDR3 DNA is TGTGCCATCAGTGACCCGACTAGCGGGGGTGGGACAGATACGCAGTATTTT. Encoded protein: CAISDPTSGGGTDTQYF.

V is TRBV7-8 and J is TRBJ2-6; D is tentatively TRBD1 or TRBD2 (5 bases each). The germline gives CDR1 SGHVS, CDR2 FQNEAQ. The V end was cut by 8 bases, the J end by 2 bases, with 10 bases between. This CDR3 is built from 14 residues. CDR3 coding DNA: TGTGCCAGCCTGAGAGGGGCTGGGGCCAACGTCCTGACTTTC. Protein product: CASLRGAGANVLTF.

The chain joins TRBV20-1 to TRBJ2-4; D is unresolved. The V and J ends lost 4 bases and 2 bases respectively, with 9 bases between them. CDR3 length: 13 residues. CDR1 and CDR2 from the germline V gene are DFQATT and SNEGSKA (reference sequence). In DNA form, the CDR3 reads TGCAGTGCTAATCTCCGTCCCAAAAACATTCAGTACTTC. This sequence encodes CSANLRPKNIQYF.

The V call is TRBV29-1, the J call TRBJ1-2, with a possible D match to TRBD1 (6 bases). This CDR3 has 16 amino acids. Germline V gene lookup returns CDR1 SQVTM and CDR2 ANQGSEA. The V gene lost 0 bases and the J gene lost 0 bases, with 14 bases spanning the gap. CDR3 coding DNA: TGCAGCGTTGAAGATAGGGGGACAAACACTAACTATGGCTACACCTTC. Translation: CSVEDRGTNTNYGYTF.

This clonotype was picked up a small number of times. The chain has TRBV20-1 and TRBJ2-5; 10 bases fit TRBD2. Per germline, CDR1 DFQATT and CDR2 SNEGSKA (reference sequence). V shed 6 bases and J 9 bases; nucleotides not matched to a gene: 10. There are 13 residues in the CDR3. CDR3 residues: CSALAGERQAQYF. CDR3 nucleotide sequence: TGCAGTGCCCTAGCGGGGGAAAGGCAAGCCCAGTACTTC.

The chain recombines TRBV5-4 with TRBJ1-2; a weak D match, TRBD1 (5 bases). V was clipped by 3 bases and J by 4 bases, with 10 bases between them. Germline V gene data show CDR1 as SGHNT and CDR2 as YYREEE (reference sequence). CDR3 size: 13 residues. Written as DNA, the CDR3 is TGTGCCAGCAGCTCTCAGGGCGCCTATGGCTACACCTTC. Its translation is CASSSQGAYGYTF.